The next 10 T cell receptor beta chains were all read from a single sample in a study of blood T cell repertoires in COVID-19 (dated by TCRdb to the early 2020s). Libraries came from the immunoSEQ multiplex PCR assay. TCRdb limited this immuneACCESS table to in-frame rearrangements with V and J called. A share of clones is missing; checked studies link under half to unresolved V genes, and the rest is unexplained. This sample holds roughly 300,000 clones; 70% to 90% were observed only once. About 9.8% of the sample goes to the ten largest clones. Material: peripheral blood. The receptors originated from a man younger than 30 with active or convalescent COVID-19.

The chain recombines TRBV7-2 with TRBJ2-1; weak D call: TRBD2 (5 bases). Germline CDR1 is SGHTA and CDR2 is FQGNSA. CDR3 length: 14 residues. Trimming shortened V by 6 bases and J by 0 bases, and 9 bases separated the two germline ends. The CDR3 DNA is TGTGCCAGCAGAACTAGAGCCTCCTACAATGAGCAGTTCTTC. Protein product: CASRTRASYNEQFF.

For the CDR3, the DNA is TGTGCCAGCAGCCAAAAACCGGGACAGACCTACACCGGGGAGCTGTTTTTT. Encoded protein: CASSQKPGQTYTGELFF. J is TRBJ2-2 and V is TRBV14; TRBD1 agrees at 7 bases. The CDR3 extends over 17 amino acids. Trimming at V came to 2 bases and at J to 3 bases, leaving 9 bases not matched to a gene. Per germline, CDR1 SGHDN and CDR2 FVKESK. Complete variable domain (other parts from reference TRBV14 and TRBJ2-2): EAGVTQFPSHSVIEKGQTVTLRCDPISGHDNLYWYRRVMGKEIKFLLHFVKESKQDESGMPNNRFLAERTGGTYSTLKVQPAELEDSGVYFCASSQKPGQTYTGELFFGEGSRLTVL.

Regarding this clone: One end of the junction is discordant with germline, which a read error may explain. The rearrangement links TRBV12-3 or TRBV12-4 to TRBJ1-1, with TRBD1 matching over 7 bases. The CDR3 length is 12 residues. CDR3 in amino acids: CASSLTGIGRHF. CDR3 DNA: TGTGCCAGCAGTCTGACAGGGATTGGTAGGCATTTT.

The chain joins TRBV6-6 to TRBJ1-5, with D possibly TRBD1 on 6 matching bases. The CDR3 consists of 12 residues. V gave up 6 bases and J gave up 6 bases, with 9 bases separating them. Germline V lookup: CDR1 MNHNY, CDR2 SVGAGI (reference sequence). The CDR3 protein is CASRIQGQPQHF. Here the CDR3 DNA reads TGTGCCAGCAGAATACAGGGTCAGCCCCAGCATTTT.

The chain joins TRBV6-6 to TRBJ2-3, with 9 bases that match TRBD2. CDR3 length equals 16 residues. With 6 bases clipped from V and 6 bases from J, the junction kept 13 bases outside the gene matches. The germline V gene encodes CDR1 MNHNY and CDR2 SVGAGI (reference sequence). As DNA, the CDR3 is TGTGCCAGCAGGGGGCCCGGCGGGGGGGGCCCCGATACGCAGTATTTT. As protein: CASRGPGGGGPDTQYF.

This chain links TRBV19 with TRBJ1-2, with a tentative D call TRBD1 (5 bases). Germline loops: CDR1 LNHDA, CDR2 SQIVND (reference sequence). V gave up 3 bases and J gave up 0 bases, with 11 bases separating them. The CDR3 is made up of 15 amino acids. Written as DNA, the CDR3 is TGTGCCAGTAGTATCCAGGGAGGTGCTAACTATGGCTACACCTTC. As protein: CASSIQGGANYGYTF. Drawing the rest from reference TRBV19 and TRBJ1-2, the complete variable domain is DGGITQSPKYLFRKEGQNVTLSCEQNLNHDAMYWYRQDPGQGLRLIYYSQIVNDFQKGDIAEGYSVSREKKESFPLTVTSAQKNPTAFYLCASSIQGGANYGYTFGSGTRLTVV.

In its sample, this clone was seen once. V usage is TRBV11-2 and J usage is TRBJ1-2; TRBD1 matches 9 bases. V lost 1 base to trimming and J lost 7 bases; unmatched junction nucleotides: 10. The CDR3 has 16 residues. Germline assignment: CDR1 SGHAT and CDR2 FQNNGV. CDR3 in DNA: TGTGCCAGCAGCTTAGGAGCGGGACAGGGCGTCAGTGGCTACACCTTC. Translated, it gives CASSLGAGQGVSGYTF.

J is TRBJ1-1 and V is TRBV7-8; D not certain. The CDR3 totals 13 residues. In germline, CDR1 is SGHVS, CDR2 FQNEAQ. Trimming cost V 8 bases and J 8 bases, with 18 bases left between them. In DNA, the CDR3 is TGTGCCAGCCGACAAAGATACAACTCCGAAGCTTTCTTT. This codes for CASRQRYNSEAFF.

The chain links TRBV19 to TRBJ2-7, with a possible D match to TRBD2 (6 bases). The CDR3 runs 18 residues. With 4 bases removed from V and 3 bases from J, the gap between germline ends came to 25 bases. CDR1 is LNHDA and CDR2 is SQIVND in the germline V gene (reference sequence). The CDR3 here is CASSRRGRVTANFYEQYF. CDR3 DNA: TGTGCCAGTAGTAGGAGGGGTAGAGTGACAGCAAACTTCTACGAGCAGTACTTC.

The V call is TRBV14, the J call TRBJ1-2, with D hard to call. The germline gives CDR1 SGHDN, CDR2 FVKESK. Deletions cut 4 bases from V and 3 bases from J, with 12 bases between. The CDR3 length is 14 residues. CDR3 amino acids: CASSPIEFDYGYTF. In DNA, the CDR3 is TGTGCCAGCAGCCCGATAGAATTCGACTATGGCTACACCTTC.